One and the same sample provided the 17 T cell receptor beta chains below, sequenced in a study of sequential checkpoint blockade in melanoma (dated by TCRdb to between 2017 and 2020). What the treatment or condition label conveys for this sample: randomized to nivolumab then ipilimumab (arm A) or the reverse (arm B). Library preparation employed the immunoSEQ multiplex PCR assay. TCRdb provides this immuneACCESS table in a form limited to in-frame rearrangements. Some clones are lacking; in checked studies, under half of them reflect an unresolved V gene, and why the rest are absent is not known. In this sample the table shows roughly 4,700 clones, over 20% of which occur a single time. The leading ten clones occupy approximately 8.6% of the sample. The sample was tumor tissue (inferred from file names), taken from a patient given nivolumab and ipilimumab in sequence. The source of these receptors is a human donor with melanoma.

This chain links TRBV7-1 with TRBJ2-2, with D unresolved. TRBV7-1 belongs to the ORF category, with a function that is uncertain. The length of the CDR3 is 13 residues. V was pared by 4 bases and J by 5 bases, with 8 bases between. The CDR3, as DNA: TGTGCCAGCAGCTTACAGCAGACCGGGGAGCTGTTTTTT. Protein: CASSLQQTGELFF.

This clone has more than one count but fewer than ten. The rearrangement joins TRBV28 to TRBJ2-7; 8 bases fit TRBD1. Germline V CDR1 and CDR2: MDHEN, SYDVKM. The CDR3 has 12 amino acids. V was clipped by 5 bases and J by 6 bases; unmatched bases: 3. As DNA, the CDR3 is TGTGCCAGCAGTCCGACAGGGGTCGAGCAGTACTTC. Residues: CASSPTGVEQYF.

The chain combines TRBV5-1 with TRBJ2-2; weak D call: TRBD2 (5 bases). Germline CDR1 reads SGHRS; CDR2 reads YFSETQ. The CDR3 spans 14 residues. Trimming stripped 7 bases from V and 4 bases from J, with 14 bases between. The CDR3 protein is CASRTPRLTGELFF. The CDR3 nucleotides are TGCGCCAGCCGGACTCCTAGACTCACCGGGGAGCTGTTTTTT.

This clone has more than one count but fewer than ten. V and J are TRBV11-3 and TRBJ1-1; 11 bases align to TRBD1. There are 14 residues in the CDR3. The trim removed 4 bases at V and 5 bases at J, leaving 3 bases unmatched. Germline CDR1 and CDR2: SGHNT and YENEEA. The CDR3 protein is CASSSDRGHTEAFF. For the CDR3, the DNA is TGTGCCAGCAGCTCGGACAGGGGGCATACTGAAGCTTTCTTT.

The chain joins TRBV19 to TRBJ1-5; unclear D gene. CDR1 is LNHDA and CDR2 is SQIVND in the germline V gene (reference sequence). The CDR3 has 17 residues. Trimming removed 3 bases from V and 2 bases from J, with 17 bases in between. The CDR3 sequence is CASSIVGIPIGNQPQHF. The CDR3 DNA follows: TGTGCCAGTAGTATCGTGGGGATTCCCATTGGCAATCAGCCCCAGCATTTT.

The table lists this clone with a few counts. CDR3 in amino acids: CASSLRGTGYNEQFF. CDR3 bases: TGTGCCAGCAGCTTGCGAGGGACAGGGTACAATGAGCAGTTCTTC. The V call is TRBV11-3, the J call TRBJ2-1; 9 nucleotides line up with TRBD1. CDR3 length equals 15 residues. The V segment lost 3 bases and the J segment 4 bases; nucleotides outside the gene matches: 4. Germline assignment: CDR1 SGHNT and CDR2 YENEEA.

This clone was recorded a few times. J is TRBJ2-5 and V is TRBV19, with D possibly TRBD1 on 5 matching bases. The CDR3 covers 17 residues. Trimming took off 4 bases at V and 5 bases at J, with 23 bases between the two ends. The germline CDR1 and CDR2 sequences are LNHDA and SQIVND (reference sequence). The chain's CDR3 is CASSKGSGSKPLETQYF. The CDR3 DNA reads as TGTGCCAGTAGTAAGGGGTCAGGGTCCAAACCGCTGGAGACCCAGTACTTC.

The table lists this clone with a few counts. V is TRBV15 and J is TRBJ2-1; 11 bases map to TRBD1. With V trimmed by 7 bases and J by 6 bases, 8 bases remained unmatched. CDR3 length equals 15 residues. The germline gives CDR1 LNHNV, CDR2 YYDKDF (reference sequence). CDR3 residues: CATNPGQGGSNEQFF. As DNA, the CDR3 is TGTGCCACCAACCCGGGACAGGGGGGTAGCAATGAGCAGTTCTTC.

The V call is TRBV19, the J call TRBJ2-5, with D perhaps being TRBD1 or TRBD2 (5 bases each). V was clipped by 3 bases and J by 4 bases, with 15 bases between them. The CDR3 contains 15 residues. In germline, CDR1 is LNHDA, CDR2 SQIVND (reference sequence). CDR3 DNA: TGTGCCAGTAGTATTGGGGGTACAAGGGGAGAGACCCAGTACTTC. This encodes CASSIGGTRGETQYF.

Only a few counts were recorded for this clone. The rearrangement links TRBV28 to TRBJ1-4, with unresolved D. Germline CDR1 is MDHEN and CDR2 is SYDVKM. V lost 4 bases and J lost 10, with 13 bases in between. The CDR3 spans 13 residues. The CDR3 DNA reads as TGTGCCAGCAGTTCCCCCGTGGGAGGAAAACTGTTTTTT. This gives the protein CASSSPVGGKLFF.

This clone was seen at least ten times. The chain is built from TRBV7-7 and TRBJ2-7; 11 nucleotides align to TRBD2. The CDR3 extends over 20 amino acids. Germline V gene sequence: CDR1 SSHAT, CDR2 FNYEAQ (reference sequence). J was trimmed by 6 bases and V by 1 base; bases with no gene match: 20. In DNA, the CDR3 is TGTGCCAGCAGCTTAGGGATGTCTAGCGGGAGGCTAGGGGGATTGGCCGAGCAGTACTTC. This translates into CASSLGMSSGRLGGLAEQYF.

The chain recombines TRBV19 with TRBJ2-7, with D possibly being TRBD1 (6 bases). The CDR3 totals 16 residues. The germline gives CDR1 LNHDA, CDR2 SQIVND (reference sequence). V gave up 5 bases and J gave up 0 bases, with 17 bases separating them. The chain's CDR3 is CASSLRGGGGSYEQYF. The CDR3 DNA reads TGTGCCAGTAGTCTCCGTGGGGGCGGTGGCTCCTACGAGCAGTACTTC.

This sequence joins TRBV29-1 and TRBJ1-1; D perhaps matches TRBD1 (6 bases). V lost 5 bases, J lost 1 base, and 11 bases lay in between. CDR1 is SQVTM and CDR2 is ANQGSEA in the germline V gene. CDR3 length: 13 residues. As DNA, the CDR3 is TGCAGCGTTCGCTTGGACAGGAACACTGAAGCTTTCTTT. It encodes CSVRLDRNTEAFF.

This clone has just a few counts. CDR3: CASSFSWQGSYEQYF. The CDR3 nucleotides read TGTGCCAGCAGTTTTAGCTGGCAGGGTTCCTACGAGCAGTACTTC. The J gene is TRBJ2-7, the V gene TRBV28; possible D gene TRBD1, 5 bases. From germline, CDR1 is MDHEN and CDR2 SYDVKM. The CDR3 totals 15 residues. V was shortened by 3 bases and J by 1 base, with 13 bases between the two germline ends.

This rearrangement joins TRBV11-3 to TRBJ2-5, with D perhaps TRBD1 (7 bases). Germline lookup yields CDR1 SGHNT and CDR2 YENEEA. The V end was cut by 8 bases, the J end by 5 bases, with 21 bases between. The CDR3 contains 15 residues. This CDR3 is CASGPQEGARETQYF. CDR3 DNA: TGTGCCAGCGGTCCCCAGGAGGGGGCGCGGGAGACCCAGTACTTC.

This clone was recorded a few times. The chain has TRBV9 and TRBJ2-1; 14 bases match TRBD2. The CDR3 length is 16 residues. The V gene end was trimmed by 6 bases and the J gene end by 4 bases; junction bases not matched to a gene: 6. Germline loops: CDR1 SGDLS, CDR2 YYNGEE. The CDR3 DNA follows: TGTGCCAGCACCAAGGGACTAGCGGGAGTTTACAATGAGCAGTTCTTC. Translating it yields CASTKGLAGVYNEQFF.

The table lists this clone with a few counts. The V and J genes are TRBV6-8 and TRBJ1-1; no firm D call. Trimming cost V 3 bases and J 5 bases, with 10 bases left between them. Germline V lookup: CDR1 MNHGY, CDR2 SAAAGT. CDR3 length: 13 amino acids. CDR3 nucleotides: TGTGCCAGCAGTTATTCGACTGTAACTGAAGCTTTCTTT. This translates into CASSYSTVTEAFF.